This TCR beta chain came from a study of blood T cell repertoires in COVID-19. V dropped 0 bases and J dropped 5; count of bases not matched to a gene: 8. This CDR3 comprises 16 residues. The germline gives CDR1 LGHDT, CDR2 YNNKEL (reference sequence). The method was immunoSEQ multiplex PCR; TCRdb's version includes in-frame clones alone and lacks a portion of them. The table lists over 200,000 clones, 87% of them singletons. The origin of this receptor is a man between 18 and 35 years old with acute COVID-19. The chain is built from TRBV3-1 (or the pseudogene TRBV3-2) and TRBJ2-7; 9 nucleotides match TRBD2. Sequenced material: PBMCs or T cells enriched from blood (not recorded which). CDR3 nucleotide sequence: TGTGCCAGCAGCCAAGATCAGTATAGCGGGAGCGACGAGCAGTACTTC. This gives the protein CASSQDQYSGSDEQYF.